The clone carrying this T cell receptor beta chain came up a few times. The data belong to a study of blood T cell repertoires in COVID-19. Study information: The United States, Italy and Spain provided the acute and convalescent COVID-19 samples. Sources were T cells, B-cell-depleted T cells, or PBMCs; the material itself was cDNA or gDNA.

Assay: immunoSEQ multiplex PCR; the TCRdb copy retains only in-frame clones and omits some. The data show around 320,000 clones, with roughly 89% seen just once and under 3.5% held by the top ten. This receptor was obtained from a woman aged 45 to 65 who had been exposed to COVID-19. Source material: PBMCs or T cells enriched from blood (not recorded which).

The CDR3 protein is CASSRTGSDEQFF. The CDR3 DNA is TGTGCCAGCAGCCGTACAGGGTCCGATGAGCAGTTCTTC. V usage is TRBV5-4 and J usage is TRBJ2-1, with D perhaps TRBD1 (6 bases). This CDR3 has 13 amino acids. Trimming took off 4 bases at V and 8 bases at J, with 13 bases between the two ends. CDR1 is SGHNT, CDR2 YYREEE, per germline (reference sequence).